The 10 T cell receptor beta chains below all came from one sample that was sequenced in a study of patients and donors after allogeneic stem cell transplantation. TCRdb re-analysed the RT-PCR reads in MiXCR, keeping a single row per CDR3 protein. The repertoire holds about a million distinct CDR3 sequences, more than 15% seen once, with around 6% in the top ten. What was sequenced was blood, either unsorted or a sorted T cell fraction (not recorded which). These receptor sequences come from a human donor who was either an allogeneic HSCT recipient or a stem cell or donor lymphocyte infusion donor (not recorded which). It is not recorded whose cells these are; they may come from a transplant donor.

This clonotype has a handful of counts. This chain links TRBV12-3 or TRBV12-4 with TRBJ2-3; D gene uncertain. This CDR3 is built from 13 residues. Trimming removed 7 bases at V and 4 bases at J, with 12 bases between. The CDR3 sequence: CASTPGWADTQYF. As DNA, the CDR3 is TGTGCCAGCACCCCCGGTTGGGCAGATACGCAGTATTTT.

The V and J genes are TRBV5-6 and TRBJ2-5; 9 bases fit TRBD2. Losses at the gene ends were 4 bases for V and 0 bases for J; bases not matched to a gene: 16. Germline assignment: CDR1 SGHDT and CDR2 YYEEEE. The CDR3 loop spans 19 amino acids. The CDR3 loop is CASSATLRLASGDQETQYF. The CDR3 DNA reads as TGTGCCAGCAGCGCGACCCTACGATTGGCTAGCGGGGACCAAGAGACCCAGTACTTC.

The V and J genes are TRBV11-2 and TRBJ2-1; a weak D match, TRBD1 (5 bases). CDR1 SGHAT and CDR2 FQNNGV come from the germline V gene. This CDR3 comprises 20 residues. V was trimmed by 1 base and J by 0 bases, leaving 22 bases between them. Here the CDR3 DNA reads TGTGCCAGCAGCTTAGGTGTAGGGCAGGGAAAAAGGGGCTCCTACAATGAGCAGTTCTTC. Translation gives CASSLGVGQGKRGSYNEQFF.

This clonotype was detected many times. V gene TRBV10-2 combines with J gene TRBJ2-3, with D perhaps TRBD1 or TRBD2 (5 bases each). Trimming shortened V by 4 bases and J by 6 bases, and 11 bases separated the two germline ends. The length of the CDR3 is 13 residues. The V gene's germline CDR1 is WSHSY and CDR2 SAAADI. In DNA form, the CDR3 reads TGCGCCAGCAGTGTCGGGGCTCCGGATACGCAGTATTTT. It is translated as CASSVGAPDTQYF.

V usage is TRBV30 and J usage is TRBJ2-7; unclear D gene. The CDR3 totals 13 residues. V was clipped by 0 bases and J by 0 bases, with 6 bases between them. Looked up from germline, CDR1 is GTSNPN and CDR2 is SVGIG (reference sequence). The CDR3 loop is CAWSVGPSYEQYF. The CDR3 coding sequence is TGTGCCTGGAGTGTTGGACCCTCCTACGAGCAGTACTTC. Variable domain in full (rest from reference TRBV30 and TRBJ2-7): SQTIHQWPATLVQPVGSPLSLECTVEGTSNPNLYWYRQAAGRGLQLLFYSVGIGQISSEVPQNLSASRPQDRQFILSSKKLLLSDSGFYLCAWSVGPSYEQYFGPGTRLTVT.

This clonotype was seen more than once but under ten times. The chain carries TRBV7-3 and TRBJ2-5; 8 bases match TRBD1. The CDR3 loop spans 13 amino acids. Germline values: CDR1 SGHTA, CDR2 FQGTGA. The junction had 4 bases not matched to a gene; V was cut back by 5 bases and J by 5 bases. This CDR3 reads CASSAGGGETQYF. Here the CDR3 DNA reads TGTGCCAGCAGCGCAGGGGGCGGGGAGACCCAGTACTTC.

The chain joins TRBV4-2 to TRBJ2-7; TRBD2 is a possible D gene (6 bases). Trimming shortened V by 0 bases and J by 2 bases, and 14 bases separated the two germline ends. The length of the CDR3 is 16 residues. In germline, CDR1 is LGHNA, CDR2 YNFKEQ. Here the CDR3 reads CASSQDEAGTPYEQYF. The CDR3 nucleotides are TGTGCCAGCAGCCAAGATGAGGCGGGGACCCCCTACGAGCAGTACTTC.

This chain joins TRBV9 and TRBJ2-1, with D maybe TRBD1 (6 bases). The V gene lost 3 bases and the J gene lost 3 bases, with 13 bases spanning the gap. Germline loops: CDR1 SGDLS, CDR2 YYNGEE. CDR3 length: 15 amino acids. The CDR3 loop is CASSEQGRNYNEQFF. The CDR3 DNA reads TGTGCCAGCAGCGAACAGGGTAGAAACTACAATGAGCAGTTCTTC.

The CDR3 sequence is CASSQRTSLTGELFF. The CDR3 coding sequence is TGTGCCAGCAGCCAACGGACTAGCCTTACCGGGGAGCTGTTTTTT. This chain links TRBV3-1 with TRBJ2-2, with 8 nucleotides matching TRBD2. The CDR3 contains 15 residues. The V segment lost 2 bases and the J segment 5 bases; nucleotides outside the gene matches: 4. The germline CDR1 and CDR2 sequences are LGHDT and YNNKEL (reference sequence).

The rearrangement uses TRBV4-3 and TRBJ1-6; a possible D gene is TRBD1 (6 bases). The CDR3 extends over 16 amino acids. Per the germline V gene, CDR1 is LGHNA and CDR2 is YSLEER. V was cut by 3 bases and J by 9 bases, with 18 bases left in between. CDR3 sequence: CASSQLGGGRGSPLHF. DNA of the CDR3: TGCGCCAGCAGCCAGCTAGGTGGGGGGCGAGGTTCACCCCTCCACTTT.